This is a list of T cell receptor beta chains from one sample in a study of cytomegalovirus exposure and HLA in healthy donors. Clones were read by immunoSEQ multiplex PCR, and TCRdb kept only the in-frame ones, dropping some. The table has under 250,000 clones, roughly 81% seen once. What was sequenced was PBMCs. All receptors derive from a woman aged 25 to 45 in good health and CMV-seronegative. Both conserved end residues are trimmed from each CDR3. The order of the fields is V gene, CDR3 length, CDR3 protein.

>TRBV9|14
ASSRGGGRGNQPQH
>TRBV5-4|14
ASSPGDRLNTGELF
>TRBV28|14
ASSLGLLLQSQPQH
>TRBV7-3|11
ASRGLGTDTQY
>TRBV7-9|12
ASSFSGQSRIQY
>TRBV28|14
ASSVTGGKSGTEAF
>TRBV12-5|15
ASGLVPTSGAAGTQY
>TRBV5-1|11
AIPGRYTGELF
>TRBV6-6|13
ASSRSGSSYNEQF
>TRBV5-4|12
ASSSRTGRYEQY
>TRBV28|15
ATRTSPGSQTNTEAF
>TRBV7-9|13
ASSLAPATNEKLF
>TRBV5-1|11
ASSLQGAYEQY
>TRBV10-3|16
AISEWGTGVVGNQPQH
>TRBV14|13
ASSPSGGLATEAF
>TRBV6-1|13
ASSTGTGDTGELF
>TRBV27|11
ASSRRDTDTQY
>TRBV6-1|11
ASGPGFGNEQF
>TRBV5-1|14
ASSPRGIRSYNEQF
>TRBV6-5|13
ASRLARGSGNTIY
>TRBV30|13
AWSLTGGYSYEQY
>TRBV5-1|10
ASSLNSYGYT
>TRBV5-4|14
ASSLELAGDAGELF
>TRBV30|13
AWKAGYSIYNEQF
>TRBV19|14
ASSTTTRSGNQPQH
>TRBV10-2|11
ASSDWAGQPQH
>TRBV7-9|11
ASSPRRGQPQH
>TRBV15|11
ASRSTPGNTIY
>TRBV5-1|15
ASSPPTGVTGANVLT
>TRBV28|11
ASSPSGGDEQY
>TRBV2|12
ASSVGRSGETQY
>TRBV15|14
ATSGPRVGEAETQY
>TRBV5-1|13
ASYGPRGLGGELF
>TRBV6-1|11
ASIPVYNSPLH
>TRBV30|8
AWSSHEQY
>TRBV28|13
ASSLRVAAMKTQY
>TRBV30|13
AWSGQGFSGNTIY
>TRBV5-1|13
ASSLDQGVNSPLH
>TRBV7-3|11
ASSLSGDNEQF
>TRBV28|10
ASSSGQPNVY
>TRBV7-9|13
ASSPRGSGVYEQY
>TRBV10-3|15
AIRGAGAGVSAETQY
>TRBV10-3|12
ASLTGTLSYEQY